The 15 T cell receptor beta chains below were found in one sample sequenced in a study of blood T cell repertoires in COVID-19. The protocol was immunoSEQ multiplex PCR, while the TCRdb copy is restricted to in-frame clones and leaves out a portion. The profile shows approximately 130,000 clones, just over 75% of them singletons. Sequenced material: peripheral blood. Source of these receptors: a human donor in a cohort sampled during active COVID-19.

The chain employs TRBV5-6 and TRBJ2-4; no reliable D call. The CDR3 length is 14 residues. CDR1 SGHDT and CDR2 YYEEEE come from the germline V gene. V was clipped by 1 base and J by 1 base, with 6 bases between them. The CDR3 spells CASSLFSAKNIQYF. The CDR3 nucleotides read TGTGCCAGCAGCTTGTTTAGTGCCAAAAACATTCAGTACTTC.

A few counts support this clone. The chain couples TRBV11-2 to TRBJ1-4; 7 bases align to TRBD1. Trimming cost V 1 base and J 0 bases; bases outside gene matches: 8. From germline, CDR1 is SGHAT and CDR2 FQNNGV. This CDR3 comprises 18 residues. The DNA of the CDR3 is TGTGCCAGCAGCTTAGCGACAGGGAGCATTGCAACTAATGAAAAACTGTTTTTT. Translation: CASSLATGSIATNEKLFF. The full variable domain, with the rest looked up from reference TRBV11-2 and TRBJ1-4, is EAGVAQSPRYKIIEKRQSVAFWCNPISGHATLYWYQQILGQGPKLLIQFQNNGVVDDSQLPKDRFSAERLKGVDSTLKIQPAKLEDSAVYLCASSLATGSIATNEKLFFGSGTQLSVL.

This clone was counted a few times. The rearrangement joins TRBV7-9 to TRBJ1-2, with D possibly being TRBD1 (5 bases). Trimming took off 4 bases at V and 3 bases at J, with 12 bases between the two ends. This CDR3 spans 14 amino acids. In germline, CDR1 is SEHNR, CDR2 FQNEAQ (reference sequence). CDR3 sequence (DNA): TGTGCCAGCAGCTATGGGGGGGAGGACTATGGCTACACCTTC. Its protein product is CASSYGGEDYGYTF.

V gene TRBV27 combines with J gene TRBJ1-2; 7 bases are a match to TRBD1. V shed 4 bases, J shed 6 bases, and the junction held 8 bases outside the gene matches. The CDR3 is 14 residues long. Germline lookup yields CDR1 MNHEY and CDR2 SMNVEV (reference sequence). The CDR3 loop is CASSWAGGKDGYTF. The CDR3 DNA is TGTGCCAGCAGTTGGGCAGGGGGAAAGGATGGCTACACCTTC.

The chain joins TRBV27 to TRBJ1-1; a weak D match, TRBD1 (5 bases). V was pared by 6 bases and J by 5 bases, with 19 bases between. This CDR3 has 15 amino acids. Germline lookup yields CDR1 MNHEY and CDR2 SMNVEV (reference sequence). CDR3 region: CASSLISQGFTEAFF. The DNA for the CDR3 is TGTGCCAGCAGCTTGATCTCCCAGGGATTTACTGAAGCTTTCTTT.

The chain is built from TRBV11-2 and TRBJ2-7, with TRBD1 as a possible D gene (6 bases). The V end lost 4 bases, the J end lost 6 bases, and 13 bases lay between the germline ends. CDR1 is SGHAT and CDR2 is FQNNGV in the germline V gene. The CDR3 sequence is 13 residues long. The CDR3 DNA reads TGTGCCAGCAGCTCCAGACAGGCGACCGAGCAGTACTTC. The encoded protein is CASSSRQATEQYF.

The genes are TRBV6-6 and TRBJ2-7; TRBD2 might be the D (6 bases). Trimming removed 6 bases at V and 3 bases at J, with 18 bases between. CDR3 length equals 15 residues. Germline V lookup: CDR1 MNHNY, CDR2 SVGAGI (reference sequence). The CDR3 DNA is TGTGCCAGCAGGACCCTCGGCGGGGAGCTCTACGAGCAGTACTTC. Protein: CASRTLGGELYEQYF.

The chain joins TRBV19 to TRBJ2-2, with 7 bases lining up with TRBD1. The germline gives CDR1 LNHDA, CDR2 SQIVND (reference sequence). V trimming: 10 bases; J trimming: 0 bases; junction bases outside the gene matches: 5. The CDR3 runs 14 residues. CDR3 bases: TGTGCCACAAGGGGGCTTGCGAACACCGGGGAGCTGTTTTTT. Translation gives CATRGLANTGELFF. The whole variable domain, filled in from reference TRBV19 and TRBJ2-2, reads DGGITQSPKYLFRKEGQNVTLSCEQNLNHDAMYWYRQDPGQGLRLIYYSQIVNDFQKGDIAEGYSVSREKKESFPLTVTSAQKNPTAFYLCATRGLANTGELFFGEGSRLTVL.

The gene calls are TRBV4-1 and TRBJ2-7; the D gene is possibly TRBD1 (6 bases). Germline lookup yields CDR1 MGHRA and CDR2 YSYEKL. The CDR3 contains 13 residues. V was cut by 4 bases and J by 4 bases, with 11 bases left in between. The CDR3 nucleotides read TGCGCCAGCAGCCCCGGGACACCTTACGAGCAGTACTTC. Translating it yields CASSPGTPYEQYF.

The rearrangement uses TRBV7-2 and TRBJ1-3, with TRBD1 matching over 7 bases. Trimming took 1 base from V and 4 from J; bases not matched to a gene: 13. Looked up from germline, CDR1 is SGHTA and CDR2 is FQGNSA. The CDR3 runs to 18 residues. The CDR3 region has the DNA TGTGCCAGCAGCTTAGGCTCTTGGGGAAAGGGGGCAGGAAACACCATATATTTT. It encodes CASSLGSWGKGAGNTIYF.

This clone was found a few times. The chain recombines TRBV6-6 with TRBJ1-2; no clear D gene. V lost 2 bases and J lost 4, with 11 bases in between. CDR1 and CDR2 from the germline V gene are MNHNY and SVGAGI (reference sequence). CDR3 length equals 14 residues. CDR3 nucleotide sequence: TGTGCCAGCAGTTACGAGACGGCGGGCTATGGCTACACCTTC. This translates into CASSYETAGYGYTF.

This chain's CDR3 is CATSSQYAEPNTGELFF. CDR3 in DNA: TGTGCCACCAGTTCTCAGTACGCGGAGCCGAACACCGGGGAGCTGTTTTTT. The V call is TRBV24-1, the J call TRBJ2-2; D call uncertain. CDR1 is KGHDR and CDR2 is SFDVKD in the germline V gene. CDR3 length: 17 residues. Trimming shortened V by 6 bases and J by 0 bases, and 16 bases separated the two germline ends.

The chain couples TRBV30 to TRBJ1-5, with a tentative D call TRBD1 (5 bases). The V and J ends lost 0 bases and 0 bases respectively, with 9 bases between them. The CDR3 spans 15 residues. CDR1 is GTSNPN and CDR2 is SVGIG in the germline V gene (reference sequence). The CDR3 bases are TGTGCCTGGAGTGTTGACAGCCATAGCAATCAGCCCCAGCATTTT. It codes for CAWSVDSHSNQPQHF.

The chain carries TRBV11-2 and TRBJ2-3, with 7 bases that match TRBD2. The CDR3 totals 12 residues. The V segment lost 4 bases and the J segment 6 bases; nucleotides outside the gene matches: 1. From germline, CDR1 is SGHAT and CDR2 FQNNGV. The CDR3 region is CASSWGGDTQYF. The CDR3 region has the DNA TGTGCCAGCAGCTGGGGGGGGGATACGCAGTATTTT.

J is TRBJ2-5 and V is TRBV3-1 (or the pseudogene TRBV3-2), with 9 nucleotides matching TRBD1. This CDR3 comprises 17 residues. Trimming at V came to 1 base and at J to 1 base, leaving 7 bases not matched to a gene. Germline V CDR1 and CDR2: LGHDT, YNNKEL (reference sequence). CDR3 sequence (DNA): TGTGCCAGCAGCCAAGGTGGGACAGGGTGGATCCAAGAGACCCAGTACTTC. Amino acid sequence: CASSQGGTGWIQETQYF.